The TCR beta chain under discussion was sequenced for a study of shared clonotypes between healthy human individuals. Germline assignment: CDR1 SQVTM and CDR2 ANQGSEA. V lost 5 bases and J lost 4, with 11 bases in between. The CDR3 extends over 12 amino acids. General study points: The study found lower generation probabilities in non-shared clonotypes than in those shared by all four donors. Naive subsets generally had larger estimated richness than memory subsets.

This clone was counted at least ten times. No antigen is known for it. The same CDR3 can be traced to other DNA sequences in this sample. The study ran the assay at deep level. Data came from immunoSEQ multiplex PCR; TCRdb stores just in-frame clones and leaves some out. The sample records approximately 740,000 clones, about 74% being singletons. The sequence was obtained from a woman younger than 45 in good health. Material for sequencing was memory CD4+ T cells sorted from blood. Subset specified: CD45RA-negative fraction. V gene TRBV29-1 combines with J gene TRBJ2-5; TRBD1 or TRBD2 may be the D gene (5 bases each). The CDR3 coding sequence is TGCAGCGTTCGGGGTGGGGGAGAGACCCAGTACTTC. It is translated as CSVRGGGETQYF.